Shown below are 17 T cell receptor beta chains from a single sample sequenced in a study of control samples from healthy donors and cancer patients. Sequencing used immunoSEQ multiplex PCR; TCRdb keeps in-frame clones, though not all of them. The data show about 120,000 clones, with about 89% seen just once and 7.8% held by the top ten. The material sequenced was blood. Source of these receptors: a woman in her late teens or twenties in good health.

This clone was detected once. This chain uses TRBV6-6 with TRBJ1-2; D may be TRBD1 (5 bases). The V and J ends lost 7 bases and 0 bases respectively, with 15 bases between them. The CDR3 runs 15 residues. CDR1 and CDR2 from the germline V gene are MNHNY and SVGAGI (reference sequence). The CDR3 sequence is CASTAQGTANYGYTF. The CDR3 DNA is TGTGCCAGCACTGCCCAGGGTACTGCTAACTATGGCTACACCTTC.

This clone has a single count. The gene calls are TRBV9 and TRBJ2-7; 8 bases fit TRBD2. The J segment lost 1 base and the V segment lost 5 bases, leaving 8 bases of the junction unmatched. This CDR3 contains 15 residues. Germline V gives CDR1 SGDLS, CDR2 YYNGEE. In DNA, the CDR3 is TGTGCCAGCAGTCGGGGACTAGAGGGGTCCTACGAGCAGTACTTC. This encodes CASSRGLEGSYEQYF. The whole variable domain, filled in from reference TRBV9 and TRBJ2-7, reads DSGVTQTPKHLITATGQRVTLRCSPRSGDLSVYWYQQSLDQGLQFLIQYYNGEERAKGNILERFSAQQFPDLHSELNLSSLELGDSALYFCASSRGLEGSYEQYFGPGTRLTVT.

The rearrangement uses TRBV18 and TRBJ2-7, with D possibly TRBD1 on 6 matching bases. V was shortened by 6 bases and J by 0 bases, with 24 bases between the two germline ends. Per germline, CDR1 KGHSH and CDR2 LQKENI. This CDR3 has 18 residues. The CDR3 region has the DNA TGTGCCAGCTCCCTGGCCAGATCGGGCAGGGGCGACTCCTACGAGCAGTACTTC. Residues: CASSLARSGRGDSYEQYF.

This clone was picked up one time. The CDR3 DNA sequence: TGTGCCAGCAGTGTACCGGACAGGGCCTACGAGCAGTACTTC. Translated, it gives CASSVPDRAYEQYF. The J gene is TRBJ2-7, the V gene TRBV2; 8 bases fit TRBD1. The CDR3 runs to 14 residues. V lost 4 bases, J lost 2 bases, and 4 bases stayed unmatched. Germline lookup yields CDR1 SNHLY and CDR2 FYNNEI.

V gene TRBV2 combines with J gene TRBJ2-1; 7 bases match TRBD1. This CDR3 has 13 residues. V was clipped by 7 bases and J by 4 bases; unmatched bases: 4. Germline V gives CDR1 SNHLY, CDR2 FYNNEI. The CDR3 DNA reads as TGTGCCAGCATTGGGACAGCTTACAATGAGCAGTTCTTC. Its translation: CASIGTAYNEQFF.

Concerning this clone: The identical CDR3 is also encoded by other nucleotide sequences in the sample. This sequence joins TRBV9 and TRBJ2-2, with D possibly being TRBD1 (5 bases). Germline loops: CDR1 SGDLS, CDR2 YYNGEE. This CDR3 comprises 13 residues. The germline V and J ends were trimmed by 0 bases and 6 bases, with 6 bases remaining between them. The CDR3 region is CASSVGGPGELFF. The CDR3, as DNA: TGTGCCAGCAGCGTAGGGGGCCCCGGGGAGCTGTTTTTT.

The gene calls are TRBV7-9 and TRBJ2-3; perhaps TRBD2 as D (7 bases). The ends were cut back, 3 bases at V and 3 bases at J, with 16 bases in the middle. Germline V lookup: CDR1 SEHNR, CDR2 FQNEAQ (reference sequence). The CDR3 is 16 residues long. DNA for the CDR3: TGTGCCAGCAGCTTCGTCACGGGGGGCGAGACAGATACGCAGTATTTT. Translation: CASSFVTGGETDTQYF.

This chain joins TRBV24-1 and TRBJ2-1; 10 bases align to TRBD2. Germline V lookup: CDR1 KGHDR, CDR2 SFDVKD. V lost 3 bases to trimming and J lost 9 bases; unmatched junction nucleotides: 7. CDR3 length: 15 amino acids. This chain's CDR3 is CATSDSGRDSGEQFF. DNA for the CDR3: TGTGCCACCAGTGATAGCGGGAGGGATTCCGGTGAGCAGTTCTTC.

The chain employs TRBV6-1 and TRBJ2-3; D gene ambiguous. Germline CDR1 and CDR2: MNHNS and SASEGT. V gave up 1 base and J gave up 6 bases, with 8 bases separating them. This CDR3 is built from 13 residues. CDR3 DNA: TGTGCCAGCAGTGAAGGGGCGCGGGATACGCAGTATTTT. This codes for CASSEGARDTQYF.

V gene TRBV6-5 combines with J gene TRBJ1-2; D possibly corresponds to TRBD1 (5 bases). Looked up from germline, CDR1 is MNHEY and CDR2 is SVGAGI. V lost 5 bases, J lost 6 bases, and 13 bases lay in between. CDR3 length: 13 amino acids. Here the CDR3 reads CASSPRRDDGYTF. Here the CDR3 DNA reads TGTGCCAGCAGTCCCCGCAGGGATGATGGCTACACCTTC.

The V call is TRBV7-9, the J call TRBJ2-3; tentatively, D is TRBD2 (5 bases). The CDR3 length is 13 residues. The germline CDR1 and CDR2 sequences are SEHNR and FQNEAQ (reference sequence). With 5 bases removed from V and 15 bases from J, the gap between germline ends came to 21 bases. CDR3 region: CASSESFPSRYYF. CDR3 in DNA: TGTGCCAGCAGCGAAAGTTTTCCTAGCAGGTATTATTTT. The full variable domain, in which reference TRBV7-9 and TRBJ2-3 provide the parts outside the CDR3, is DTGVSQNPRHKITKRGQNVTFRCDPISEHNRLYWYRQTLGQGPEFLTYFQNEAQLEKSRLLSDRFSAERPKGSFSTLEIQRTEQGDSAMYLCASSESFPSRYYFGPGTRLTVL.

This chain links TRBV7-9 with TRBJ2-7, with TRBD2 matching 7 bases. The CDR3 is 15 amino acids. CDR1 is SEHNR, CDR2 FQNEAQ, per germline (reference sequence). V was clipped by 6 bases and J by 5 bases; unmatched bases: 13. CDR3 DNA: TGTGCCAGCAGTATCAGCAGCGGGACGGACGACGAGCAGTACTTC. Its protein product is CASSISSGTDDEQYF.

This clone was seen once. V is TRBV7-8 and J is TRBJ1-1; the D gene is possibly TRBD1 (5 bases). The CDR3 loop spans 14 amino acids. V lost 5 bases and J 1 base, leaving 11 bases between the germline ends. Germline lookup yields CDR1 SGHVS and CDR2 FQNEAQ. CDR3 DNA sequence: TGTGCCAGCAGCGCAGGGTCCTCGAACACTGAAGCTTTCTTT. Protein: CASSAGSSNTEAFF.

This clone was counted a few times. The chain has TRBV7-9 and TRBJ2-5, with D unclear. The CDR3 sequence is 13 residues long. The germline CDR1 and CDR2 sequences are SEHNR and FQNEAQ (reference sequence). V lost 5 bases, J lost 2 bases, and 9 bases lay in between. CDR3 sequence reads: CASSPLRQETQYF. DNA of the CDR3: TGTGCCAGCAGCCCTTTGAGGCAAGAGACCCAGTACTTC.

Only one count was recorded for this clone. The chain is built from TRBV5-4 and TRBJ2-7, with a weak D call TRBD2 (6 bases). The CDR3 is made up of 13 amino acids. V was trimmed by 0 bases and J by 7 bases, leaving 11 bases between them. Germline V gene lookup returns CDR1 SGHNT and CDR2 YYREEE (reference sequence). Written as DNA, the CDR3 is TGTGCCAGCAGCTTGGTGGGACTGGGTGAGCAGTACTTC. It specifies CASSLVGLGEQYF.

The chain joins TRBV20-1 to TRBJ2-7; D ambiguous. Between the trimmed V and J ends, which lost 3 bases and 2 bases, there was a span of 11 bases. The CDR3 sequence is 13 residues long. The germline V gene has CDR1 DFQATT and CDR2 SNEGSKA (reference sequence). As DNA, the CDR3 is TGCAGTGCTAGTGGGAACCTTCCCTACGAGCAGTACTTC. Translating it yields CSASGNLPYEQYF.

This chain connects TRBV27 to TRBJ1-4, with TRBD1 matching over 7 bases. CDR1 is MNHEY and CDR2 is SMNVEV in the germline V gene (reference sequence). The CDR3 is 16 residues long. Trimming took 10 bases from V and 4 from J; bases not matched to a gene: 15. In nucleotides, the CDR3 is TGTGCCACCCGAGGGGACAGAGCGGGCCATAATGAAAAACTGTTTTTT. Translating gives CATRGDRAGHNEKLFF.